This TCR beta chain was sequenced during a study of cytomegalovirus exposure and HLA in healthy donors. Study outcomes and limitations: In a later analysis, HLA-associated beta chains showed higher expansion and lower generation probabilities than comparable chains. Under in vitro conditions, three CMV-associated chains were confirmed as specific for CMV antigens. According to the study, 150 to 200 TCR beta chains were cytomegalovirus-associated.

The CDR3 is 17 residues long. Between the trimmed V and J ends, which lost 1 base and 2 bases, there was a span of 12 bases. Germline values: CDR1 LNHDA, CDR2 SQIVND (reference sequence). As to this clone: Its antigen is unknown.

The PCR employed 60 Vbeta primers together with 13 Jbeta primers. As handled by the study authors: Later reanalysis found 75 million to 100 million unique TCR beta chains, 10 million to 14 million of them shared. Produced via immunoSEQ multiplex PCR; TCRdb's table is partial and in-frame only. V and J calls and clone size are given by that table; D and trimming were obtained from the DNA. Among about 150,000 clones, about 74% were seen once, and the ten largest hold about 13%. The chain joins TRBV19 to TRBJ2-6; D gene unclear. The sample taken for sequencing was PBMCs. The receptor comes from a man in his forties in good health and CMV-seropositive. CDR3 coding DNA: TGTGCCAGTAGTATAGGGGTACAGAAAGCTGGGGCCAACGTCCTGACTTTC. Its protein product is CASSIGVQKAGANVLTF.